These 30 T cell receptor beta chains originate from one sample sequenced in a study of beta chain features in type 1 diabetes. Expressed TCRB transcripts were sequenced, since all the RNA that had been isolated was reverse transcribed. Sequencing used immunoSEQ multiplex PCR; TCRdb keeps in-frame clones, though not all of them. The sample has just over 600,000 clones, roughly 16% seen once; the top ten hold about 0.097%. The sample taken for sequencing was naive CD4+ T cells from blood. The source of these receptors is a man between 18 and 35 years old in good health.

This clone occurred a few times. This chain joins TRBV6-6 and TRBJ2-7; possibly TRBD1 or TRBD2 for D (5 bases each). The CDR3 is made up of 15 amino acids. V lost 6 bases, J lost 3 bases, and 18 bases lay in between. The germline CDR1 and CDR2 sequences are MNHNY and SVGAGI (reference sequence). DNA for the CDR3: TGTGCCAGCAGCCCTCGGGGCCTTCTGGACTACGAGCAGTACTTC. Translation gives CASSPRGLLDYEQYF.

V gene TRBV6-1 combines with J gene TRBJ2-7; 10 bases are a match to TRBD1. Germline values: CDR1 MNHNS, CDR2 SASEGT. Trimming at V came to 2 bases and at J to 6 bases, leaving 10 bases not matched to a gene. The CDR3 runs 16 residues. The CDR3: CASSETAPGQGSEQYF. In nucleotides, the CDR3 is TGTGCCAGCAGTGAAACGGCACCGGGACAGGGGAGCGAGCAGTACTTC.

This clone has more than one count but fewer than ten. This chain joins TRBV19 and TRBJ1-1; the D is unclear. CDR3 length: 17 residues. Trimming removed 5 bases at V and 0 bases at J, with 19 bases between. The V gene's germline CDR1 is LNHDA and CDR2 SQIVND (reference sequence). The chain's CDR3 is CASSLGPAKALNTEAFF. In DNA, the CDR3 is TGTGCCAGTAGTCTAGGGCCAGCAAAGGCACTGAACACTGAAGCTTTCTTT.

There are a few counts of this clone. The same CDR3 is also encoded by other DNA sequences in this sample. The chain links TRBV7-9 to TRBJ2-7; the D gene is possibly TRBD2 (7 bases). V was clipped by 3 bases and J by 6 bases, with 15 bases between them. CDR1 SEHNR and CDR2 FQNEAQ come from the germline V gene (reference sequence). The CDR3 spans 14 residues. The CDR3 nucleotides are TGTGCCAGCAGCTTCCAAGCCGGGGGGCTCGAGCAGTACTTC. It specifies CASSFQAGGLEQYF. Together with reference TRBV7-9 and TRBJ2-7, the CDR3 gives the full variable domain: DTGVSQNPRHKITKRGQNVTFRCDPISEHNRLYWYRQTLGQGPEFLTYFQNEAQLEKSRLLSDRFSAERPKGSFSTLEIQRTEQGDSAMYLCASSFQAGGLEQYFGPGTRLTVT.

Only a few counts were recorded for this clone. The V and J genes are TRBV9 and TRBJ1-3, with TRBD1 matching 9 bases. The CDR3 extends over 17 amino acids. Germline CDR1 SGDLS, CDR2 YYNGEE. V shed 0 bases, J shed 2 bases, and the junction held 6 bases outside the gene matches. CDR3 sequence (DNA): TGTGCCAGCAGCGTAGACCCCAGGACAGGGGCTGGAAACACCATATATTTT. Translation gives CASSVDPRTGAGNTIYF.

This clone was seen only a few times. J is TRBJ2-7 and V is TRBV28; TRBD1 matches 8 bases. The trim removed 5 bases at V and 7 bases at J, leaving 7 bases unmatched. The CDR3 spans 13 residues. Germline lookup yields CDR1 MDHEN and CDR2 SYDVKM. DNA of the CDR3: TGTGCCAGCAGTCCCCAGGGGGCTAGGGAGCAGTACTTC. It specifies CASSPQGAREQYF.

DNA of the CDR3: TGTGCCATCAGGCCGGGACAGGGGGCGGGCACTGAAGCTTTCTTT. Protein sequence: CAIRPGQGAGTEAFF. The rearrangement joins TRBV10-3 to TRBJ1-1, with 12 bases identical to TRBD1. J was trimmed by 4 bases and V by 6 bases; bases with no gene match: 6. The germline V gene has CDR1 ENHRY and CDR2 SYGVKD. The CDR3 runs to 15 residues.

V gene TRBV7-2 combines with J gene TRBJ2-1; D gene ambiguous. The CDR3 is 14 amino acids. Germline values: CDR1 SGHTA, CDR2 FQGNSA. V was shortened by 5 bases and J by 12 bases, with 20 bases between the two germline ends. DNA of the CDR3: TGTGCCAGCAGCCCTCCATTCAGGCACGGTTCGCAGTTCTTC. Protein sequence: CASSPPFRHGSQFF. Full variable domain (remainder filled in from reference TRBV7-2 and TRBJ2-1): GAGVSQSPSNKVTEKGKDVELRCDPISGHTALYWYRQSLGQGLEFLIYFQGNSAPDKSGLPSDRFSAERTGGSVSTLTIQRTQQEDSAVYLCASSPPFRHGSQFFGPGTRLTVL.

This clone was found many times. The gene calls are TRBV23-1 and TRBJ2-1, with 9 bases identical to TRBD1. TRBV23-1 is given ORF status, its function remaining uncertain. The CDR3 length is 17 residues. The ends lost 3 bases at V and 2 bases at J; junction bases unmatched: 8. CDR3 protein: CASSQGTGYRTYNEQFF. CDR3 bases: TGCGCCAGCAGTCAGGGGACAGGGTACAGAACCTACAATGAGCAGTTCTTC.

The chain employs TRBV7-9 and TRBJ1-4; D perhaps matches TRBD1 (5 bases). The CDR3 loop spans 15 amino acids. V gave up 5 bases and J gave up 7 bases, with 17 bases separating them. Germline V CDR1 and CDR2: SEHNR, FQNEAQ (reference sequence). The CDR3 sequence: CASSPSGGTREKLFF. The CDR3 DNA reads TGTGCCAGCAGCCCCTCGGGGGGGACCCGTGAAAAACTGTTTTTT.

This clone has more than one count but fewer than ten. The rearrangement links TRBV11-2 to TRBJ1-2; 8 bases are a match to TRBD1. Germline CDR1 and CDR2: SGHAT and FQNNGV. J lost 5 bases, V lost 5 bases, and 7 bases had no gene match. This CDR3 is 14 amino acids long. CDR3 sequence: CASSSGQGRYGYTF. In DNA, the CDR3 is TGTGCCAGCAGCAGTGGACAGGGACGATATGGCTACACCTTC.

The chain couples TRBV10-3 to TRBJ1-6; no clear D. The CDR3 totals 13 residues. Deletions cut 7 bases from V and 5 bases from J, with 9 bases between. The germline V gene encodes CDR1 ENHRY and CDR2 SYGVKD. Here the CDR3 DNA reads TGTGCCATCACGGGCAGAAATAATTCACCCCTCCACTTT. It encodes CAITGRNNSPLHF.

The chain is built from TRBV6-1 and TRBJ2-7; possibly TRBD1 for D (5 bases). V was cut by 5 bases and J by 4 bases, with 9 bases left in between. The germline CDR1 and CDR2 sequences are MNHNS and SASEGT. The CDR3 sequence is 12 residues long. The CDR3 reads CASSSAGYEQYF. CDR3 nucleotides: TGTGCCAGCAGTTCAGCAGGGTACGAGCAGTACTTC.

The chain joins TRBV7-9 to TRBJ1-1; D gene uncertain. The CDR3 length is 14 residues. V was pared by 6 bases and J by 0 bases, with 11 bases between. CDR1 and CDR2 from the germline V gene are SEHNR and FQNEAQ (reference sequence). CDR3 sequence (DNA): TGTGCCAGCAGTTTTTGGACGGTGAACACTGAAGCTTTCTTT. This encodes CASSFWTVNTEAFF. Using reference TRBV7-9 and TRBJ1-1 for the parts outside the CDR3, the full variable domain is DTGVSQNPRHKITKRGQNVTFRCDPISEHNRLYWYRQTLGQGPEFLTYFQNEAQLEKSRLLSDRFSAERPKGSFSTLEIQRTEQGDSAMYLCASSFWTVNTEAFFGQGTRLTVV.

The V call is TRBV6-1, the J call TRBJ1-2; 7 bases agree with TRBD1. Germline loops: CDR1 MNHNS, CDR2 SASEGT. Trimming took 3 bases from V and 4 from J; bases not matched to a gene: 5. The CDR3 length is 14 residues. The CDR3 here is CASSDYWTGYGYTF. The CDR3 DNA sequence: TGTGCCAGCAGTGACTACTGGACAGGCTATGGCTACACCTTC.

A word on this clone: In the same sample, other DNA sequences code for this CDR3. Here the CDR3 reads CASSVGLAGTGELFF. CDR3 coding DNA: TGTGCCAGCAGCGTAGGACTAGCGGGCACCGGGGAGCTGTTTTTT. The V and J genes are TRBV9 and TRBJ2-2; TRBD2 agrees at 10 bases. This CDR3 spans 15 amino acids. J gave up 4 bases and V 0 bases, and 0 bases lay outside the gene matches. Germline CDR1 is SGDLS and CDR2 is YYNGEE.

This chain connects TRBV7-6 to TRBJ1-4; D uncertain. Trimming stripped 1 base from V and 4 bases from J, with 4 bases between. This CDR3 comprises 13 residues. The germline gives CDR1 SGHVS, CDR2 FNYEAQ. CDR3 DNA sequence: TGTGCCAGCAGCTTAGGGCTTAATGAAAAACTGTTTTTT. Translating gives CASSLGLNEKLFF.

Regarding this clone: Within the sample, other DNA sequences also encode this same CDR3. The chain is built from TRBV9 and TRBJ1-2, with 9 bases that match TRBD1. CDR3 length: 14 amino acids. Germline CDR1 is SGDLS and CDR2 is YYNGEE. V gave up 1 base and J gave up 4 bases; unmatched junction bases: 2. The CDR3 reads CASSVSQGAYGYTF. The DNA of the CDR3 is TGTGCCAGCAGCGTATCACAGGGGGCCTATGGCTACACCTTC.

This clone was observed a handful of times. The chain employs TRBV7-8 and TRBJ2-7; D perhaps matches TRBD1 (6 bases). V gave up 0 bases and J gave up 0 bases, with 12 bases separating them. The CDR3 has 16 residues. Germline CDR1 and CDR2: SGHVS and FQNEAQ. As DNA, the CDR3 is TGTGCCAGCAGCTTAGCTTTTGGCAGGGGCTCCTACGAGCAGTACTTC. Translation gives CASSLAFGRGSYEQYF.

The J gene is TRBJ1-1, the V gene TRBV7-9; D ambiguous. There are 14 residues in the CDR3. Germline loops: CDR1 SEHNR, CDR2 FQNEAQ (reference sequence). Trimming removed 1 base at V and 1 base at J, with 7 bases between. CDR3 nucleotide sequence: TGTGCCAGCAGCTTAGAAGTCCAGAACACTGAAGCTTTCTTT. This gives the protein CASSLEVQNTEAFF.

This clone was seen more than once but under ten times. This sequence joins TRBV28 and TRBJ1-2; D is perhaps TRBD1 (6 bases). Germline CDR1 reads MDHEN; CDR2 reads SYDVKM. The length of the CDR3 is 14 residues. V lost 5 bases and J 5 bases, leaving 15 bases between the germline ends. The CDR3 DNA is TGTGCCAGCAGTCCGGGACAAACCCGATATGGCTACACCTTC. Amino acid sequence: CASSPGQTRYGYTF.

This clone occurred a few times. This rearrangement joins TRBV13 to TRBJ1-2, with D possibly being TRBD1 (5 bases). Germline assignment: CDR1 PRHDT and CDR2 FYEKMQ (reference sequence). V lost 0 bases and J lost 2, with 10 bases in between. This CDR3 has 15 residues. CDR3 sequence reads: CASSLGLTANYGYTF. DNA of the CDR3: TGTGCCAGCAGCTTAGGCCTGACAGCAAACTATGGCTACACCTTC.

This clone was found a few times. This chain links TRBV2 with TRBJ2-3, with unresolved D. Germline values: CDR1 SNHLY, CDR2 FYNNEI. V was clipped by 5 bases and J by 5 bases, with 5 bases between them. The CDR3 runs 11 residues. CDR3 protein: CASSLEDTQYF. Written as DNA, the CDR3 is TGTGCCAGCAGTCTCGAAGATACGCAGTATTTT.

In this sample, this clone turned up a few times. The J gene is TRBJ1-5, the V gene TRBV7-2; D gene uncertain. Per germline, CDR1 SGHTA and CDR2 FQGNSA. V lost 2 bases, J lost 6 bases, and 14 bases lay in between. This CDR3 has 15 residues. The CDR3 protein is CASSLSYLGVQPQHF. Written as DNA, the CDR3 is TGTGCCAGCAGCTTAAGTTATTTGGGAGTTCAGCCCCAGCATTTT.

This clone was picked up a small number of times. This chain links TRBV4-1 with TRBJ2-1, with 8 bases that match TRBD2. CDR3 length: 12 amino acids. Germline loops: CDR1 MGHRA, CDR2 YSYEKL. V lost 8 bases, J lost 6 bases, and 3 bases stayed unmatched. Here the CDR3 reads CASRGGGNEQFF. For the CDR3, the DNA is TGCGCCAGCCGGGGGGGCGGCAATGAGCAGTTCTTC.

The CDR3 reads CAIQRAGANVLTF. DNA of the CDR3: TGTGCCATCCAGCGGGCTGGGGCCAACGTCCTGACTTTC. The rearrangement uses TRBV10-3 and TRBJ2-6, with a possible D match to TRBD2 (6 bases). Germline V gene data show CDR1 as ENHRY and CDR2 as SYGVKD. V was pared by 8 bases and J by 2 bases, with 7 bases between. This CDR3 is built from 13 residues.

There are a few counts of this clone. The chain uses TRBV2 and TRBJ1-4; perhaps TRBD1 as D (6 bases). This CDR3 has 14 amino acids. V was clipped by 11 bases and J by 4 bases, with 17 bases between them. Germline V gene data show CDR1 as SNHLY and CDR2 as FYNNEI. Written as DNA, the CDR3 is TGTGCCGCCTCCGGACAGCAGAGTAATGAAAAACTGTTTTTT. Translated: CAASGQQSNEKLFF.

This clone showed up just a few times. The chain employs TRBV5-1 and TRBJ1-5; TRBD1 matches at 7 bases. V lost 0 bases, J lost 7 bases, and 7 bases stayed unmatched. Germline V gene sequence: CDR1 SGHRS, CDR2 YFSETQ. This CDR3 is 15 amino acids long. CDR3 nucleotides: TGCGCCAGCAGCTTGGAGGGACAGTCTGACCAGCCCCAGCATTTT. Amino acids: CASSLEGQSDQPQHF.

This clone was counted a few times. The chain is built from TRBV7-2 and TRBJ1-3; D gene uncertain. The germline V and J ends were trimmed by 1 base and 3 bases, with 10 bases remaining between them. Germline V gene lookup returns CDR1 SGHTA and CDR2 FQGNSA. The CDR3 is 15 residues long. As DNA, the CDR3 is TGTGCCAGCAGCTTAGTGGGGTCGAATGGAAACACCATATATTTT. It yields the protein CASSLVGSNGNTIYF.

This clone was observed a few times. Other DNA variants within this sample encode the same CDR3. This chain uses TRBV20-1 with TRBJ2-5; D not certain. V lost 1 base, J lost 5 bases, and 2 bases lay in between. The germline gives CDR1 DFQATT, CDR2 SNEGSKA (reference sequence). The CDR3 extends over 10 amino acids. The CDR3 loop reads CSARGETQYF. The CDR3 DNA follows: TGCAGTGCTAGAGGGGAGACCCAGTACTTC.